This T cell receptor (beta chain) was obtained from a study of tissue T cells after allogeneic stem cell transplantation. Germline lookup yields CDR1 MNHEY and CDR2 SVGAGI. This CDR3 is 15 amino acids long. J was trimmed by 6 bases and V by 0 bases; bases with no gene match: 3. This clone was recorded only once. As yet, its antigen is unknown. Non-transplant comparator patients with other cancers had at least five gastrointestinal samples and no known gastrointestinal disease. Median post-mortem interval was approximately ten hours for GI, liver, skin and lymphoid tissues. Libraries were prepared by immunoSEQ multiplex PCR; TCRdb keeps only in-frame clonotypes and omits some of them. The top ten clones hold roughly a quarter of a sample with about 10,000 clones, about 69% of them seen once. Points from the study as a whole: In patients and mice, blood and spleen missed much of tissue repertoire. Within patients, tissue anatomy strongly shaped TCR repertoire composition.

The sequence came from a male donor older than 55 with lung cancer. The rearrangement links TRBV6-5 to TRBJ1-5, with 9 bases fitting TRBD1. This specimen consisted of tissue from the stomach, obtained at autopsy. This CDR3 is CASSYSGQGRQPQHF. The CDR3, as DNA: TGTGCCAGCAGTTACTCGGGACAGGGTCGTCAGCCCCAGCATTTT.